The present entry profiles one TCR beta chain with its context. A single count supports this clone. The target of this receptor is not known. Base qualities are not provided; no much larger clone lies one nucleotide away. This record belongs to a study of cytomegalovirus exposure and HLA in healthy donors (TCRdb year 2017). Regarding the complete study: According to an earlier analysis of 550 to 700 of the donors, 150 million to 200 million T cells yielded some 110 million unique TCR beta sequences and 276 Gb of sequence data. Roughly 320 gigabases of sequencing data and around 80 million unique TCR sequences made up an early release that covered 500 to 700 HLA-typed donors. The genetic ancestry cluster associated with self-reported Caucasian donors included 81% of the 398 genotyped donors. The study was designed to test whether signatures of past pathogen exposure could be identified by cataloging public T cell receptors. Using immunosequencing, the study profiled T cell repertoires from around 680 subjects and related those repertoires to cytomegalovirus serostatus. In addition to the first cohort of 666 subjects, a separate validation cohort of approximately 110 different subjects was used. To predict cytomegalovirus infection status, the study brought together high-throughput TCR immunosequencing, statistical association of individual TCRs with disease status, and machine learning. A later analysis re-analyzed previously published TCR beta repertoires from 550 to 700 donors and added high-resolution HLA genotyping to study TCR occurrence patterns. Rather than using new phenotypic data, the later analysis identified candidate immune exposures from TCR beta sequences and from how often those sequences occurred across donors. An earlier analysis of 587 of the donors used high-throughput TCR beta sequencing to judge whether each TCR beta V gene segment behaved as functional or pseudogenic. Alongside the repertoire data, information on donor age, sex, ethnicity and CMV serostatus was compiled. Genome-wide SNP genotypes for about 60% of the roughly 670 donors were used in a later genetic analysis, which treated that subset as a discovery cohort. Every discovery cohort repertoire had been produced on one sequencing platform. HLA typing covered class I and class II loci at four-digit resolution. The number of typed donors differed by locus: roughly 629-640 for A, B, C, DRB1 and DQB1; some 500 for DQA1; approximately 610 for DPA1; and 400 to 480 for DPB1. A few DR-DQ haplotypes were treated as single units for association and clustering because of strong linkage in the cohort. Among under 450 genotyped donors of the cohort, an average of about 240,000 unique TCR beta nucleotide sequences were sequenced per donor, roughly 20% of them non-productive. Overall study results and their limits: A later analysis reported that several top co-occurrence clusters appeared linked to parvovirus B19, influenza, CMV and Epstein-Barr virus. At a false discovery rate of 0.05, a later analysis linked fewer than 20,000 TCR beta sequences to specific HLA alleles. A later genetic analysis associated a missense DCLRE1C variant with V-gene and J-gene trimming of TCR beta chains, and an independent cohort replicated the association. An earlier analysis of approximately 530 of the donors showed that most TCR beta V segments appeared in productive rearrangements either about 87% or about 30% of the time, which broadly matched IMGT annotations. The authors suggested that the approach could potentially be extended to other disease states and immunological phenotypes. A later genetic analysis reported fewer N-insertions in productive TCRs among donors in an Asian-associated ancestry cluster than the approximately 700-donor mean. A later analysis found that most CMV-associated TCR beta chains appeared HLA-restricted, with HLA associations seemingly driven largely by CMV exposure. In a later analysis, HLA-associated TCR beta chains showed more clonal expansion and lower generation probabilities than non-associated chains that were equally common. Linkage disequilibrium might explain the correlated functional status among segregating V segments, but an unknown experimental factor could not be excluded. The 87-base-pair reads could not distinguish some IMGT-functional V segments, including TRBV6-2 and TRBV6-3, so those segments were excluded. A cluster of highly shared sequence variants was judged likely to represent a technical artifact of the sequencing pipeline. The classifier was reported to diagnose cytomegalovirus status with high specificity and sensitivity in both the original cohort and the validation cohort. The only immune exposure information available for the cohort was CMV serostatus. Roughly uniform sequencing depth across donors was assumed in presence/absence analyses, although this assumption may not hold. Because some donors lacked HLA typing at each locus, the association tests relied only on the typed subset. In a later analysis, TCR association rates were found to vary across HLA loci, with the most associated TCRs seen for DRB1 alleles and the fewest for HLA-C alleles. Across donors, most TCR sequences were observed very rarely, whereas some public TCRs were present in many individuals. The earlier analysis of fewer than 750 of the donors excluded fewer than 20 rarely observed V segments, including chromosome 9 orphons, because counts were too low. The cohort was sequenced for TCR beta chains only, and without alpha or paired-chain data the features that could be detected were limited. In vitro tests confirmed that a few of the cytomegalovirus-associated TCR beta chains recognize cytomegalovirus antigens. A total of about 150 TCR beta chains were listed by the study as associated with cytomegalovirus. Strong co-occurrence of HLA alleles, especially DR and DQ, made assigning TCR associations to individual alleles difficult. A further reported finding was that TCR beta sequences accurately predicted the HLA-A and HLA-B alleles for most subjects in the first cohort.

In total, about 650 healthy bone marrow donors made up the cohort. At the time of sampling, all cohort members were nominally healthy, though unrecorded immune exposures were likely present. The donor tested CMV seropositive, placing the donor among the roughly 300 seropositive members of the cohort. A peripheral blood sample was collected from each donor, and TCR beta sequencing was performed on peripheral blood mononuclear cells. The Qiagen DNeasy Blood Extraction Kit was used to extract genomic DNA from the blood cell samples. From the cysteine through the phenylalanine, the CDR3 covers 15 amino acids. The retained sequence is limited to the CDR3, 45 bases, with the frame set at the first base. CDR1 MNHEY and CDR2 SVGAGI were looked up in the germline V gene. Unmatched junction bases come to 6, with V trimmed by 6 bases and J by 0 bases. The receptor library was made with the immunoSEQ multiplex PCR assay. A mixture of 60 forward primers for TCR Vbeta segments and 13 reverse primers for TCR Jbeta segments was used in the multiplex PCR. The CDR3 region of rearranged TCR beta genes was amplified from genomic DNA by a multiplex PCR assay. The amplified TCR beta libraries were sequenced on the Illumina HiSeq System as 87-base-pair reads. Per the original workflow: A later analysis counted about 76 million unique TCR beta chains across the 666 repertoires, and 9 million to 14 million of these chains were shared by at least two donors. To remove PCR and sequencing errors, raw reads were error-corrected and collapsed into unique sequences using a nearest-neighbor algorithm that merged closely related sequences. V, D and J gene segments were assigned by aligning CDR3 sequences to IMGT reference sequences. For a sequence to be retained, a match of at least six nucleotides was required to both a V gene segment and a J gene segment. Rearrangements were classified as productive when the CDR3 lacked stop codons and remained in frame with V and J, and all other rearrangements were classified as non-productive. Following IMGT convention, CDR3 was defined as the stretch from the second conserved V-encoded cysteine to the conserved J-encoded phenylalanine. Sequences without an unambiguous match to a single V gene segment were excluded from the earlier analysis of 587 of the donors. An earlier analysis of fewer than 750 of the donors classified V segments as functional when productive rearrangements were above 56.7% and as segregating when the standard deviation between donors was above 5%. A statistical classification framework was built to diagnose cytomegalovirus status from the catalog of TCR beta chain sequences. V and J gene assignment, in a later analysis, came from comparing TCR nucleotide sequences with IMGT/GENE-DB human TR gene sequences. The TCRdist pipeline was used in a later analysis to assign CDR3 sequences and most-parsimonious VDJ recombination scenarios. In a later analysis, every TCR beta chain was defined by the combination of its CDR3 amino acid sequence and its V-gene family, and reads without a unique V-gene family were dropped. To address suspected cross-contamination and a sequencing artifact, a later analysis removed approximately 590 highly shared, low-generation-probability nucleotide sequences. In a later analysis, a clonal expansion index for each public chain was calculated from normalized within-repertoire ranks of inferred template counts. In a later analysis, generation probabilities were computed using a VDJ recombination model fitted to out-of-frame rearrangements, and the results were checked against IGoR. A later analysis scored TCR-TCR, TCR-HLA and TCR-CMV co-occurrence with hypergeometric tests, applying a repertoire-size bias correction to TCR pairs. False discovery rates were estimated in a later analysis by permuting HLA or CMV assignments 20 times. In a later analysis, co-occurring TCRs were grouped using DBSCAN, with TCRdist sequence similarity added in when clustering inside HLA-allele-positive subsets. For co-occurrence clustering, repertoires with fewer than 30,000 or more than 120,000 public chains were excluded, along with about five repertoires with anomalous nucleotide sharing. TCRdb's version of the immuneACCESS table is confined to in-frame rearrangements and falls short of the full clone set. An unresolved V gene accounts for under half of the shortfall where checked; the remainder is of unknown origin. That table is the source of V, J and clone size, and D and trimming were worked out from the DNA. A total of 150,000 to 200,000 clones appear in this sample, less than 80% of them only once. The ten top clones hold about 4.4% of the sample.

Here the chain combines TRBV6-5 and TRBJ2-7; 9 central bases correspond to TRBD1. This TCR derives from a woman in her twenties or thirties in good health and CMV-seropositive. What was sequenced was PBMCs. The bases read TGTGCCAGCAGGCCTGACAGGGGGGACTCCTACGAGCAGTACTTC. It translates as CASRPDRGDSYEQYF.